This TCR beta chain was recovered during a study of technical replicates of blood from several donors. The length of the CDR3 is 14 residues. V dropped 5 bases and J dropped 1 base, with 11 bases sitting between them. Germline loops: CDR1 SEHNR, CDR2 FQNEAQ (reference sequence). Only in-frame clones appear in the TCRdb table, and some are missing; sequencing was by immunoSEQ multiplex PCR. The repertoire holds tens of thousands of clones, with under 90% as singletons. This sequence was found in a human donor in good health. Some clones in this sample may be carry-over from other donors' samples. The specimen sequenced was PBMCs. This chain connects TRBV7-9 to TRBJ1-1, with D uncertain. The CDR3 is CASSTAGWNTEAFF. The CDR3, as DNA: TGTGCCAGCAGCACGGCCGGGTGGAACACTGAAGCTTTCTTT.